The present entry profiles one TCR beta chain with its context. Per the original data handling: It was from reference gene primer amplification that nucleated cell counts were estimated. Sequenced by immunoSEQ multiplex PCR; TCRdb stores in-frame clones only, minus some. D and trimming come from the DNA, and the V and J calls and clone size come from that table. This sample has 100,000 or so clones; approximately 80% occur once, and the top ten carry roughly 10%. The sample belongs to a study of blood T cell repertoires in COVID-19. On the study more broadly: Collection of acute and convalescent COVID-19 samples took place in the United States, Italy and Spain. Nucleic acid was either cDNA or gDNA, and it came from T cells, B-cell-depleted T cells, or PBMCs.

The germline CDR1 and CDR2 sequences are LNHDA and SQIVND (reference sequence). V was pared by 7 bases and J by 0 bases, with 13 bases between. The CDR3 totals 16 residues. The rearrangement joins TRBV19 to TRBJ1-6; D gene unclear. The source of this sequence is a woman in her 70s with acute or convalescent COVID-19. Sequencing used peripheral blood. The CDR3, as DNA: TGTGCCAGTACACCGCGGTTTGGCTCCTATAATTCACCCCTCCACTTT. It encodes CASTPRFGSYNSPLHF.